This is a list of T cell receptor beta chains from one sample in a study of T cells after yellow fever vaccination. TCRdb itself ran the 5' RACE reads through MiXCR, one entry per CDR3 protein. Here the sample spans roughly 50,000 distinct CDR3 sequences, roughly 7.3% being singletons. Specimen: CD8+ T cells sorted from PBMCs, collected roughly 14 days after the first yellow fever vaccination. These receptor sequences come from a man in his late teens or twenties who received the YFV17D yellow fever vaccine. The CDR3 runs from the conserved cysteine through the conserved F or W. The order of the fields is V gene, J gene, clone size, D gene, CDR3 length, CDR3 protein, CDR3 DNA. A D gene is named only where the DNA matches it firmly. Rows give clone size only sometimes, using once, few, many, or a class for an expanded clone.

v_call: TRBV7-6; j_call: TRBJ2-7; clone_size: few; d_call: NA; cdr3_length: 15; cdr3_aa: CASSPSRWGADEQYF; cdr3_nt: TGTGCCAGCAGCCCCAGCCGATGGGGGGCCGACGAGCAGTACTTC
v_call: TRBV5-1; j_call: TRBJ2-2; clone_size: NA; d_call: NA; cdr3_length: 16; cdr3_aa: CASSLIFSGNTGELFF; cdr3_nt: TGCGCCAGCAGCTTGATATTCTCTGGGAACACCGGGGAGCTGTTTTTT
v_call: TRBV6-1; j_call: TRBJ1-5; clone_size: few; d_call: NA; cdr3_length: 14; cdr3_aa: CASWFTYGDQPQHF; cdr3_nt: TGTGCCAGCTGGTTTACGTACGGCGATCAGCCCCAGCATTTT
v_call: TRBV5-6; j_call: TRBJ1-5; clone_size: NA; d_call: NA; cdr3_length: 15; cdr3_aa: CASSSWSFWNQPQHF; cdr3_nt: TGTGCCAGCAGCTCGTGGAGTTTTTGGAATCAGCCCCAGCATTTT
v_call: TRBV5-1; j_call: TRBJ1-1; clone_size: many; d_call: NA; cdr3_length: 14; cdr3_aa: CASSAARGGTEAFF; cdr3_nt: TGCGCCAGCAGCGCCGCGAGGGGAGGGACTGAAGCTTTCTTT
v_call: TRBV20-1; j_call: TRBJ1-5; clone_size: many; d_call: NA; cdr3_length: 15; cdr3_aa: CSARDQDVSNQPQHF; cdr3_nt: TGCAGTGCTAGAGATCAGGACGTTAGCAATCAGCCCCAGCATTTT
v_call: TRBV4-2; j_call: TRBJ2-1; clone_size: many; d_call: TRBD1; cdr3_length: 16; cdr3_aa: CASSPEVGQGVNEQFF; cdr3_nt: TGTGCCAGCAGCCCCGAGGTGGGACAGGGGGTTAATGAGCAGTTCTTC
v_call: TRBV4-3; j_call: TRBJ2-5; clone_size: many; d_call: TRBD1; cdr3_length: 17; cdr3_aa: CASSQEGDREWSETQYF; cdr3_nt: TGCGCCAGCAGCCAAGAGGGGGACAGGGAGTGGTCGGAGACCCAGTACTTC
v_call: TRBV7-9; j_call: TRBJ2-2; clone_size: NA; d_call: NA; cdr3_length: 19; cdr3_aa: CASSSRRAIEASNTGELFF; cdr3_nt: TGTGCCAGCAGCTCCAGGAGGGCCATCGAAGCTTCGAACACCGGGGAGCTGTTTTTT
v_call: TRBV5-8; j_call: TRBJ2-1; clone_size: many; d_call: TRBD2; cdr3_length: 15; cdr3_aa: CASSHRTREYNEQFF; cdr3_nt: TGTGCCAGCAGCCACAGGACTAGAGAGTACAATGAGCAGTTCTTC